These 14 T cell receptor beta chains originate from one sample sequenced in a study of blood T cell repertoires in COVID-19. Measured with immunoSEQ multiplex PCR; TCRdb has only the in-frame clones, and not every one. The sample records around 210,000 clones, about 91% being singletons. Sequenced material: peripheral blood. The receptor set was obtained from a man younger than 35 with active or convalescent COVID-19.

This clone was observed a few times. In DNA form, the CDR3 reads TGTGCCACCTCCCTTGGAGCCGGATGGGAGACCCAGTACTTC. As protein: CATSLGAGWETQYF. The chain uses TRBV19 and TRBJ2-5; D unclear. The CDR3 contains 14 residues. The ends were cut back, 10 bases at V and 5 bases at J, with 20 bases in the middle. The germline V gene encodes CDR1 LNHDA and CDR2 SQIVND (reference sequence).

The chain couples TRBV27 to TRBJ1-1; the match to TRBD1 covers 11 bases. The germline CDR1 and CDR2 sequences are MNHEY and SMNVEV (reference sequence). The V segment lost 1 base and the J segment 4 bases; nucleotides outside the gene matches: 5. The CDR3 is 16 amino acids. CDR3 sequence (DNA): TGTGCCAGCAGTTTATGGGCCGGGACAGGGGGCACTGAAGCTTTCTTT. It is translated as CASSLWAGTGGTEAFF.

The CDR3 nucleotides read TGTGCCAGCTCACCCACAGCGGGGGCGTCGCTGACCCAGTACTTC. Its translation is CASSPTAGASLTQYF. The chain is built from TRBV18 and TRBJ2-5; 8 nucleotides agree with TRBD2. J lost 7 bases, V lost 3 bases, and 10 bases had no gene match. From germline, CDR1 is KGHSH and CDR2 LQKENI. The CDR3 covers 15 residues. Complete variable domain (other parts from reference TRBV18 and TRBJ2-5): NAGVMQNPRHLVRRRGQEARLRCSPMKGHSHVYWYRQLPEEGLKFMVYLQKENIIDESGMPKERFSAEFPKEGPSILRIQQVVRGDSAAYFCASSPTAGASLTQYFGPGTRLLVL.

The rearrangement links TRBV10-3 to TRBJ2-7; 8 bases align to TRBD1. The trim removed 10 bases at V and 3 bases at J, leaving 2 bases unmatched. In germline, CDR1 is ENHRY, CDR2 SYGVKD. CDR3 length: 11 residues. In DNA form, the CDR3 reads TGTGCCACTGGACAGGGCTACGAGCAGTACTTC. This translates into CATGQGYEQYF.

A remark on this clone: Given a much more abundant clone one base away, this may be a read error. The V call is TRBV24-1, the J call TRBJ2-1; possible D gene TRBD2, 5 bases. The CDR3 totals 15 residues. Trimming removed 4 bases from V and 5 bases from J, with 14 bases in between. Germline CDR1 is KGHDR and CDR2 is SFDVKD. CDR3 sequence reads: CATSDGRGFNNEQFF. The CDR3 nucleotides read TGTGCCACCAGTGACGGACGGGGATTTAACAATGAGCAGTTCTTC.

This clone is a singleton in its sample. The chain employs TRBV28 and TRBJ2-7, with 10 bases identical to TRBD1. This CDR3 is 15 amino acids long. V was clipped by 6 bases and J by 7 bases; unmatched bases: 12. Germline V CDR1 and CDR2: MDHEN, SYDVKM. The CDR3 nucleotides are TGTGCCAGCAGCAAATCCGGGACAGGGGACAGAGAGCAGTACTTC. This translates into CASSKSGTGDREQYF. Variable domain in full (rest from reference TRBV28 and TRBJ2-7): DVKVTQSSRYLVKRTGEKVFLECVQDMDHENMFWYRQDPGLGLRLIYFSYDVKMKEKGDIPEGYSVSREKKERFSLILESASTNQTSMYLCASSKSGTGDREQYFGPGTRLTVT.

The J gene is TRBJ2-2, the V gene TRBV27, with 8 bases aligning to TRBD2. The CDR3 consists of 16 residues. V lost 5 bases to trimming and J lost 2 bases; unmatched junction nucleotides: 7. Germline lookup yields CDR1 MNHEY and CDR2 SMNVEV (reference sequence). CDR3 nucleotide sequence: TGTGCCAGCAGTCCCCAGGCGGGAGGAAACACCGGGGAGCTGTTTTTT. Translated: CASSPQAGGNTGELFF.

The chain links TRBV29-1 to TRBJ1-2; D unclear. V dropped 3 bases and J dropped 3 bases, with 11 bases sitting between them. The CDR3 length is 13 residues. Germline CDR1 reads SQVTM; CDR2 reads ANQGSEA. In nucleotides, the CDR3 is TGCAGCGTTGAGGAGGGCGGTCACTATGGCTACACCTTC. Translation: CSVEEGGHYGYTF.

This chain joins TRBV11-3 and TRBJ2-1; D might be TRBD2 (5 bases). In germline, CDR1 is SGHNT, CDR2 YENEEA. Trimming stripped 4 bases from V and 0 bases from J, with 16 bases between. This CDR3 comprises 17 residues. The CDR3 protein is CASSSEGLGVSYNEQFF. CDR3 in DNA: TGTGCCAGCAGCTCCGAGGGTTTGGGCGTCTCCTACAATGAGCAGTTCTTC.

This clone was observed once. The J gene is TRBJ2-2, the V gene TRBV9; D ambiguous. Germline V lookup: CDR1 SGDLS, CDR2 YYNGEE. CDR3 length: 13 amino acids. V lost 0 bases to trimming and J lost 5 bases, with 5 bases between them. CDR3 sequence reads: CASSVVLTGELFF. The CDR3 DNA reads TGTGCCAGCAGCGTAGTCCTGACCGGGGAGCTGTTTTTT.

The J gene is TRBJ2-2, the V gene TRBV3-1 (or the pseudogene TRBV3-2); tentatively, D is TRBD1 (6 bases). The germline gives CDR1 LGHDT, CDR2 YNNKEL (reference sequence). Deletions cut 1 base from V and 2 bases from J, with 14 bases between. The CDR3 sequence is 17 residues long. The CDR3 DNA sequence: TGTGCCAGCAGCCAAGCCAGGACAGCACTAAACACCGGGGAGCTGTTTTTT. Its protein product is CASSQARTALNTGELFF.

CDR3 in amino acids: CASSDGTRSYEQYF. CDR3 bases: TGTGCCAGCAGTGACGGGACAAGGTCCTACGAGCAGTACTTC. The J gene is TRBJ2-7, the V gene TRBV2, with D maybe TRBD1 (6 bases). Germline V gives CDR1 SNHLY, CDR2 FYNNEI. This CDR3 has 14 residues. Trimming stripped 3 bases from V and 1 base from J, with 10 bases between.

The rearrangement uses TRBV9 and TRBJ1-2; no definite D call. The CDR3 totals 13 residues. V was clipped by 1 base and J by 10 bases, with 14 bases between them. Germline assignment: CDR1 SGDLS and CDR2 YYNGEE. The chain's CDR3 is CASSVSPNQFYTF. In DNA, the CDR3 is TGTGCCAGCAGCGTATCCCCCAATCAGTTCTACACCTTC. The whole variable domain, filled in from reference TRBV9 and TRBJ1-2, reads DSGVTQTPKHLITATGQRVTLRCSPRSGDLSVYWYQQSLDQGLQFLIQYYNGEERAKGNILERFSAQQFPDLHSELNLSSLELGDSALYFCASSVSPNQFYTFGSGTRLTVV.

The J gene is TRBJ1-4, the V gene TRBV28, with 9 nucleotides matching TRBD1. The V and J ends lost 8 bases and 8 bases, in that order; junction bases with no gene match: 9. Germline lookup yields CDR1 MDHEN and CDR2 SYDVKM. The CDR3 has 14 residues. CDR3 sequence (DNA): TGTGCCAGCGATAACAGGGGGCGAGCGGAAAAACTGTTTTTT. Translated, it gives CASDNRGRAEKLFF.